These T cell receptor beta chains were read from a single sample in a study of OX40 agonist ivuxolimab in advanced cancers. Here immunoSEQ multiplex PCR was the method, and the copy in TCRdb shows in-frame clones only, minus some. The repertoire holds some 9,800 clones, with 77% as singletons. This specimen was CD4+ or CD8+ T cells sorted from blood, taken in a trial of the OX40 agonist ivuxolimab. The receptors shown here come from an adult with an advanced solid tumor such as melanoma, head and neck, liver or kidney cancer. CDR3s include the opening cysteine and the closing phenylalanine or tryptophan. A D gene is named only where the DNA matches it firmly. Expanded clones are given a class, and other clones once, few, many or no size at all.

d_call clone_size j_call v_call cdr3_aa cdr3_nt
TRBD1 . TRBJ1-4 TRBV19 CASSGQGPLKLFF TGTGCCAGTTCGGGACAGGGCCCTTTAAAACTGTTTTTT
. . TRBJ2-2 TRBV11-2 CASSRISSTGELFF TGTGCCAGCAGCCGGATTAGCTCCACCGGGGAGCTGTTTTTT
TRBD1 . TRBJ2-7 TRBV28 CASSAGTGGDYEQYF TGTGCCAGCAGTGCAGGGACAGGGGGAGACTACGAGCAGTACTTC
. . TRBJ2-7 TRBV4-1 CASSQGSGRYEQYF TGCGCCAGCAGCCAAGGGAGCGGCCGCTACGAGCAGTACTTC
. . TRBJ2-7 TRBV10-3 CAMGEGNHEQYF TGTGCCATGGGGGAAGGGAATCACGAGCAGTACTTC
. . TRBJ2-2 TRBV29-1 CSVEVAGGRTGELFF TGCAGCGTTGAAGTGGCCGGCGGGCGGACCGGGGAGCTGTTTTTT
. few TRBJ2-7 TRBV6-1 CASGGSSYEQYF TGTGCCAGCGGGGGGTCCTCCTACGAGCAGTACTTC
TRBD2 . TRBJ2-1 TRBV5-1 CASSLDLAGEYNEQFF TGCGCCAGCAGCTTGGATTTAGCGGGAGAATACAATGAGCAGTTCTTC
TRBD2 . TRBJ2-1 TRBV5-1 CASSGGAAGIFGDNEQFF TGCGCCAGCAGCGGAGGGGCAGCGGGAATTTTCGGAGACAATGAGCAGTTCTTC
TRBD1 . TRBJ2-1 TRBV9 CASSAGTGTTDEQFF TGTGCCAGCAGCGCAGGGACAGGGACGACAGATGAGCAGTTCTTC
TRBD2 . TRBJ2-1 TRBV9 CASSEAGGPVEQFF TGTGCCAGCAGCGAGGCGGGAGGGCCCGTTGAGCAGTTCTTC
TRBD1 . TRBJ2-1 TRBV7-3 CASSPGGNEQFF TGTGCCAGCAGCCCAGGGGGCAATGAGCAGTTCTTC
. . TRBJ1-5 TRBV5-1 CASSLARDSNQPQHF TGCGCCAGCAGCTTGGCCCGGGATAGCAATCAGCCCCAGCATTTT
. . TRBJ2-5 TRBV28 CASSPTQGFVGETQYF TGTGCCAGCAGTCCCACACAGGGATTCGTTGGAGAGACCCAGTACTTC
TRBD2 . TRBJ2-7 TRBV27 CASRVTSGSSYEQYF TGTGCCAGCAGGGTAACTAGCGGGAGTTCCTACGAGCAGTACTTC
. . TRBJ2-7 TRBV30 CAWGGGYEQYF TGTGCCTGGGGAGGGGGGTACGAGCAGTACTTC
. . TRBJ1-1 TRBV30 CAWSMNTEAFF TGTGCCTGGAGTATGAACACTGAAGCTTTCTTT
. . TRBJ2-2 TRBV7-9 CASSLASWEAGGTGELFF TGTGCCAGCAGCTTAGCGTCTTGGGAAGCGGGCGGCACCGGGGAGCTGTTTTTT
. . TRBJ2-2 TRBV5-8 CASGQLLRMGQNTGELFF TGTGCCAGCGGTCAGCTATTGAGGATGGGACAGAACACCGGGGAGCTGTTTTTT
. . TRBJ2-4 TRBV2 CASSEAHGDIQYF TGTGCCAGCAGTGAAGCGCATGGGGACATTCAGTACTTC
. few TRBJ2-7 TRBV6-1 CASSEPGRLKGDEQYF TGTGCCAGCAGTGAACCGGGACGCCTTAAGGGGGACGAGCAGTACTTC
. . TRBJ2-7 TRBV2 CASSETPGSSYEQYF TGTGCCAGCAGTGAAACCCCGGGTAGCTCCTACGAGCAGTACTTC
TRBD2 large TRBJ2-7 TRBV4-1 CASSQASGYEQYF TGCGCCAGCAGCCAAGCTAGCGGGTACGAGCAGTACTTC
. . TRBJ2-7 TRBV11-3 CASSPPGRSYEQYF TGTGCCAGCAGTCCACCGGGACGGAGCTACGAGCAGTACTTC
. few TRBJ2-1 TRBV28 CASRASTGLAYNEQFF TGTGCCAGCCGCGCTTCTACAGGGCTTGCCTACAATGAGCAGTTCTTC
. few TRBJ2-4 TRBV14 CASSQVGHLAKNIQYF TGTGCCAGCAGCCAAGTAGGACACCTAGCCAAAAACATTCAGTACTTC
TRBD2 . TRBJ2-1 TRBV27 CASSFGLAGGSGLFEQFF TGTGCCAGCAGTTTTGGACTAGCGGGAGGGAGTGGGCTGTTTGAGCAGTTCTTC
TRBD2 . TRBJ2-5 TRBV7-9 CASSPAGVQETQYF TGTGCCAGCAGCCCAGCGGGAGTTCAGGAGACCCAGTACTTC
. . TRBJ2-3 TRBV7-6 CASSQTDLGSDTQYF TGTGCCAGCAGCCAAACCGACCTAGGGTCGGATACGCAGTATTTT
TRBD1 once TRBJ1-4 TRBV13 CASSLADRMDEKLFF TGTGCCAGCAGCTTGGCGGACAGGATGGATGAAAAACTGTTTTTT
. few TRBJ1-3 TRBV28 CASSIDRSSGNTIYF TGTGCCAGCAGTATTGACAGGTCATCCGGCAACACCATATATTTT
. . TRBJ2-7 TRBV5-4 CASSWDTNSYEQYF TGTGCCAGCAGCTGGGACACGAACTCCTACGAGCAGTACTTC
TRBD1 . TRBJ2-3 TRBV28 CASSTPGTALTDTQYF TGTGCCAGCAGTACCCCCGGGACAGCTTTAACAGATACGCAGTATTTT
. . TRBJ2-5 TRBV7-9 CASSSSVGPPETQYF TGTGCCAGCAGCTCGAGCGTGGGGCCTCCGGAGACCCAGTACTTC
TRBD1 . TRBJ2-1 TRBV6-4 CASSGGTENNEQFF TGTGCCAGCAGCGGTGGGACAGAGAACAATGAGCAGTTCTTC
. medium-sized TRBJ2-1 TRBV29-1 CSVEVGVEQFF TGCAGCGTTGAAGTAGGGGTCGAGCAGTTCTTC
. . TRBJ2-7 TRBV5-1 CASSLGTGYEQYF TGCGCCAGCAGCCTCGGGACTGGCTACGAGCAGTACTTC
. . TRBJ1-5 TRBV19 CASSSTAGFSQPQHF TGTGCCAGTAGTTCCACGGCAGGGTTCAGTCAGCCCCAGCATTTT
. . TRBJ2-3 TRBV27 CASSTQDTQYF TGTGCCAGCAGTACACAAGATACGCAGTATTTT